These 14 T cell receptor beta chains were sequenced from one sample in a study of long-term antiretroviral therapy in people with HIV. At survey level, the immunoSEQ assay was run in its v3.0 version. Profiled with immunoSEQ multiplex PCR; TCRdb holds only in-frame clones, not every one. The sample includes around 30,000 clones, 85% of them seen just once. The specimen comprised unsorted PBMCs, sampled about 3.3 years after starting antiretroviral therapy. The receptors shown here come from a man aged 18 to 30 with HIV.

This sequence joins TRBV27 and TRBJ1-5, with D perhaps matching TRBD1 (6 bases). Trimming cost V 2 bases and J 1 base, with 9 bases left between them. Germline assignment: CDR1 MNHEY and CDR2 SMNVEV (reference sequence). This CDR3 spans 15 amino acids. The CDR3 nucleotides are TGTGCCAGCAGTTTAACCGGACAGAGCAATCAGCCCCAGCATTTT. Translation: CASSLTGQSNQPQHF.

This clone was counted a few times. The chain recombines TRBV28 with TRBJ2-7; TRBD2 is a possible D gene (6 bases). The V gene's germline CDR1 is MDHEN and CDR2 SYDVKM. The CDR3 length is 14 residues. V shed 6 bases and J shed 4 bases, with 16 bases lying between them. The CDR3 is CASSTPGTLYEQYF. DNA for the CDR3: TGTGCCAGCAGCACGCCAGGGACTCTTTACGAGCAGTACTTC. The whole variable domain, remainder taken from reference TRBV28 and TRBJ2-7, is DVKVTQSSRYLVKRTGEKVFLECVQDMDHENMFWYRQDPGLGLRLIYFSYDVKMKEKGDIPEGYSVSREKKERFSLILESASTNQTSMYLCASSTPGTLYEQYFGPGTRLTVT.

The V gene is TRBV9, the J gene TRBJ2-1; 9 bases fit TRBD2. Germline V lookup: CDR1 SGDLS, CDR2 YYNGEE. J was trimmed by 10 bases and V by 4 bases; bases with no gene match: 15. The CDR3 has 16 amino acids. CDR3: CASSPSGASGAVEQFF. For the CDR3, the DNA is TGTGCCAGCAGCCCCTCAGGGGCTAGCGGGGCCGTGGAGCAGTTCTTC.

The rearrangement links TRBV11-2 to TRBJ1-2; 7 bases fit TRBD1. The germline gives CDR1 SGHAT, CDR2 FQNNGV. V was pared by 5 bases and J by 4 bases, with 13 bases of the junction left unmatched. The CDR3 is made up of 16 amino acids. The CDR3 loop is CASSPIGRGVAYGYTF. The CDR3 coding sequence is TGTGCCAGCAGCCCGATAGGCAGGGGGGTCGCCTATGGCTACACCTTC.

The chain recombines TRBV12-5 with TRBJ1-1; D is possibly TRBD1 (5 bases). V lost 5 bases to trimming and J lost 1 base, with 8 bases between them. CDR3 length: 13 amino acids. Germline CDR1 reads LGHNT; CDR2 reads FRNRAP. CDR3 sequence (DNA): TGTGCTAGTGGTCCTCAGGGGAACACTGAAGCTTTCTTT. Translating it yields CASGPQGNTEAFF.

In its sample, this clone was seen a few times. This chain connects TRBV5-4 to TRBJ1-2, with D unclear. CDR3 length: 14 residues. The germline V gene has CDR1 SGHNT and CDR2 YYREEE (reference sequence). Trimming left V 5 bases short and J 5 bases short, with 16 bases between. CDR3 loop: CASSYNPAAYGYTF. The CDR3 coding sequence is TGTGCCAGCAGTTATAACCCAGCGGCTTATGGCTACACCTTC.

The gene calls are TRBV28 and TRBJ1-1; 12 positions agree with TRBD1. CDR1 MDHEN and CDR2 SYDVKM come from the germline V gene. Trimming took 6 bases from V and 4 from J; bases not matched to a gene: 6. The CDR3 totals 15 residues. The CDR3 nucleotides are TGTGCCAGCAGGGGACAGGGGGCGGTCGGCACTGAAGCTTTCTTT. Translated: CASRGQGAVGTEAFF.

This clone has more than one count but fewer than ten. V and J are TRBV27 and TRBJ2-7; D call uncertain. The CDR3 is made up of 13 amino acids. The ends were cut back, 6 bases at V and 7 bases at J, with 16 bases in the middle. Per germline, CDR1 MNHEY and CDR2 SMNVEV (reference sequence). The CDR3 here is CASSSPYLGEQYF. DNA for the CDR3: TGTGCCAGCAGCTCTCCCTATCTGGGGGAGCAGTACTTC.

The V call is TRBV27, the J call TRBJ1-5; D gene uncertain. V was cut by 11 bases and J by 8 bases, with 16 bases left in between. The CDR3 spans 12 residues. CDR1 is MNHEY, CDR2 SMNVEV, per germline (reference sequence). DNA for the CDR3: TGTGCCGCAGGCAGGCCCGGGGAGCCCCAGCATTTT. Protein product: CAAGRPGEPQHF.

This clone was counted only a few times. V usage is TRBV5-1 and J usage is TRBJ2-2; tentative D call: TRBD1 (6 bases). The CDR3 contains 16 residues. Germline CDR1 SGHRS, CDR2 YFSETQ. V dropped 5 bases and J dropped 1 base, with 15 bases sitting between them. CDR3 DNA: TGCGCCAGCAGAAACCCAGCAGGGGTGAACACCGGGGAGCTGTTTTTT. Encoded protein: CASRNPAGVNTGELFF.

The chain is built from TRBV19 and TRBJ1-5; unclear D gene. The germline CDR1 and CDR2 sequences are LNHDA and SQIVND (reference sequence). The CDR3 is made up of 13 amino acids. V dropped 8 bases and J dropped 0 bases, with 8 bases sitting between them. CDR3 coding DNA: TGTGCCAGTCGGCAGTATAGCAATCAGCCCCAGCATTTT. Translation: CASRQYSNQPQHF.

The V and J genes are TRBV7-8 and TRBJ2-2; the D is unclear. Germline V CDR1 and CDR2: SGHVS, FQNEAQ. Trimming removed 6 bases from V and 5 bases from J, with 13 bases in between. This CDR3 has 14 residues. The CDR3 bases are TGTGCCAGCAGACCATATGAACAGACCGGGGAGCTGTTTTTT. It translates to CASRPYEQTGELFF.

CDR3 in DNA: TGCGCCAGCAGCCCAGGACTAGGGTCGGGTTGGCAGTATTTT. Protein sequence: CASSPGLGSGWQYF. V is TRBV4-1 and J is TRBJ2-3; TRBD2 agrees at 7 bases. Germline assignment: CDR1 MGHRA and CDR2 YSYEKL. Trimming took 4 bases from V and 11 from J; bases not matched to a gene: 12. The length of the CDR3 is 14 residues.

The gene calls are TRBV15 and TRBJ1-1; 9 bases map to TRBD1. Germline V CDR1 and CDR2: LNHNV, YYDKDF (reference sequence). Trimming cost V 6 bases and J 1 base; bases outside gene matches: 3. The CDR3 length is 14 residues. The CDR3 spells CATRKDRGNTEAFF. The CDR3 coding sequence is TGTGCCACCAGGAAGGACAGGGGGAACACTGAAGCTTTCTTT.